The subject of this entry is one TCR beta chain. Its antigen has not been determined. No much larger clonotype is one base removed from it; base qualities were not supplied. Systemically healthy Caucasian individuals from Russia, approximately 39 in total and aged roughly 6 to 95 years, were included as donors. Each donor gave approximately 9.3 milliliters of peripheral blood, collected into EDTA-treated Vacutainer tubes. Ficoll-Paque density-gradient centrifugation was used to isolate PBMCs, with at least 6.5 million per sample. Trizol reagent was used to extract total RNA from PBMCs, with at least 5.5 micrograms per sample. For every donor, flow cytometry on a PBMC aliquot measured the percentage of naive CD45RAhigh/CD27high T cells. To prepare the library, 5' RACE was applied. Sequenced using an Illumina HiSeq 2500. A second PCR of about 6 to 12 cycles was run with a J-beta primer mix and a sample-barcoded 5' primer. Each TCR beta cDNA molecule received a unique molecular identifier from a template-switch 5' adaptor carrying 12 random nucleotides. Each sample yielded at least 3 million CDR3-containing paired-end reads. All of the RNA was converted into first-strand cDNA using the Mint cDNA synthesis kit, with a TRBC-specific oligonucleotide serving as the primer. All cDNA was treated with uracil-DNA glycosylase and then went through a first 18-cycle PCR with the universal primers M1SS and BC2_uni_R. As for the original processing: For normalization, 1 million high-quality reads, each with a distinct molecular identifier, were randomly selected from each sample. Instead of being binned into consensus sequences, reads with shared molecular identifiers were discarded. MiTCR, with a Q25 quality threshold and the strictest error-elimination algorithm, was used for CDR3 identification, clonotype clustering and error correction. A nonparametric unseen species model with Euler transformation was used to estimate a lower bound on total TCR beta diversity. TCRdb reanalyzed the raw reads on its own, using fastp at Q25 for trimming and MiXCR for clone calling, and kept in-frame beta chains. Entries are consolidated by CDR3 protein sequence, retaining the most common genes and DNA. These V and J calls are TCRdb output, not the study's own analysis. A total of 600,000 to 1,000,000 distinct CDR3 sequences appear in this sample, roughly 60% of them only once. In total, the top ten clones hold roughly 22% of the sample.

This sample is drawn from a study of blood T cells in healthy people across ages (dated by TCRdb to the mid-2010s). About the study as a whole: In model experiments, roughly one uniquely barcoded TCR beta cDNA molecule per two T cells was captured by template switching. Age-related changes in TCR beta repertoire diversity were measured in the study by deep sequencing normalized with unique cDNA molecular identifiers. The donors were divided into four age groups: young (average around 17 years), middle-aged (approximately 39), aged (roughly 66) and long-lived (around 87). To avoid experimental bias, donors of different ages were distributed randomly across sequencing lanes. For two donors (one aged 18 to 29 and one aged 80 or older), the study analyzed two additional independent replicas of 1 million unique cDNA reads from the same blood draw. Study-wide conclusions, independent of this receptor: Since profiling was done on bulk unsorted PBMCs, naive and antigen-experienced compartments could not be conclusively compared. There was a strong correlation between observed TCR beta diversity and the percentage of naive T cells measured by flow cytometry. As age increased, observed TCR beta diversity per million T cells dropped in a roughly linear way, and a significant reduction was already evident by age around 41. Donor CMV infection status was unknown, potentially confounding age-related changes in expanded clonotypes. Compared with the aged group, the long-lived group had more naive CD4+ T cells, fewer expanded clones and increased TCR diversity, a pattern suggesting age selection. Estimates of total diversity based on one million sequenced T cells were regarded as lower bounds and as underestimates.

Sequencing was done on a sample of blood. The TCR was taken from a man under 40 in good health.

The CDR3 region has the sequence CSAESRDPDNEQFF. The sequence in DNA is TGCAGCGCCGAAAGCCGGGATCCCGACAATGAGCAGTTCTTC. This sequence uses TRBV29-1 and TRBJ2-1, with TRBD2 tentatively as D gene (5 bases match). Inclusive of the bounding cysteine and phenylalanine, the CDR3 is 14 residues long. Only CDR3 DNA is held: 42 bases, read in frame from base 1. From the germline V gene, CDR1 is SQVTM and CDR2 is ANQGSEA. At the junction V is shortened by 7 bases and J by 5 bases, with 18 bases in between.